This paragraph covers one T cell receptor (beta chain) sequence. No antigen is known for it. This sample was taken from a study of cytomegalovirus exposure and HLA in healthy donors. The V gene lost 4 bases and the J gene lost 6 bases, with 16 bases spanning the gap. The CDR3 consists of 14 residues. Per the germline V gene, CDR1 is SGDLS and CDR2 is YYNGEE. PCR employed 60 Vbeta and 13 Jbeta primers. Sequenced by immunoSEQ multiplex PCR; TCRdb stores in-frame clones only, minus some. Among roughly 200,000 clones listed, approximately 80% were seen once. Study-wide results and caveats: No immune exposure information besides CMV serostatus was available. Versus the 666-donor mean, an Asian-associated ancestry cluster reportedly showed fewer N-insertions in a later analysis. Previously analyzed data showed that most TCR beta V segments were productive at a frequency of about 87% or about 30%.

The rearrangement links TRBV9 to TRBJ1-2; tentative D call: TRBD1 (5 bases). Sequenced input: PBMCs. The TCR sequence derives from a woman in her thirties in good health and CMV-seronegative. CDR3: CASSPAGQGHGYTF. The CDR3 DNA sequence: TGTGCCAGCAGCCCCGCCGGGCAGGGCCATGGCTACACCTTC.